This T cell receptor beta chain was captured in a study of shared clonotypes between healthy human individuals. CDR3 length equals 15 residues. Germline-derived CDR1 and CDR2 are KGHSH and LQKENI. Trimming cost V 3 bases and J 0 bases, with 11 bases left between them. Concerning this clone: Other DNA sequences in the sample encode the same CDR3.

Generated by immunoSEQ multiplex PCR, the TCRdb table keeps only in-frame clones and is missing some. The sample consists of 2 million to 2.5 million clones, over 85% of them appearing once. The sequencing input was naive CD4+ T cells from PBMCs. Specified subset: CD45RA+ positively selected. The rearrangement uses TRBV18 and TRBJ1-1; D not resolved. This sequence originates from a man between 18 and 35 years old in good health. Some clones in this sample may be carry-over from other donors' samples. The CDR3 sequence: CASSPTAGMNTEAFF. Here the CDR3 DNA reads TGTGCCAGCTCACCCACGGCGGGGATGAACACTGAAGCTTTCTTT.